The 15 T cell receptor beta chains listed next were all sequenced from one sample in a study of T cell changes during pregnancy in multiple sclerosis. Produced via immunoSEQ multiplex PCR; TCRdb's table is partial and in-frame only. Of 91,000 or so clones in the sample, approximately 93% were seen once. The starting material was peripheral blood, obtained after pregnancy. Receptors originate from a female donor with multiple sclerosis, enrolled in a pregnancy study.

This clone was seen a single time. The rearrangement uses TRBV27 and TRBJ1-4, with a possible D match to TRBD1 (5 bases). There are 16 residues in the CDR3. The V end lost 1 base, the J end lost 8 bases, and 17 bases lay between the germline ends. Per germline, CDR1 MNHEY and CDR2 SMNVEV (reference sequence). The CDR3 DNA reads TGTGCCAGCAGTTTATTTATCGGGGTGGAGGGGGAAAAACTGTTTTTT. Protein: CASSLFIGVEGEKLFF.

This chain links TRBV7-8 with TRBJ2-7, with 7 bases that match TRBD1. CDR3 length equals 13 residues. Per the germline V gene, CDR1 is SGHVS and CDR2 is FQNEAQ. Unmatched junction bases numbered 4, after V lost 6 bases and J lost 2 bases. In nucleotides, the CDR3 is TGTGCCAGCAGGTCCCAGGGGGCCTACGAGCAGTACTTC. It specifies CASRSQGAYEQYF.

This clone turned up a few times. This sequence joins TRBV21-1 and TRBJ1-2. TRBV21-1 represents a pseudogene. CDR3 length equals 13 residues. The CDR3 spells CASSKLPNYGYTF. The DNA for the CDR3 is TGTGCCAGCAGCAAACTACCAAACTATGGCTACACCTTC.

The chain combines TRBV5-1 with TRBJ2-7, with 8 nucleotides matching TRBD1. Germline V lookup: CDR1 SGHRS, CDR2 YFSETQ. CDR3 size: 18 residues. V shed 1 base and J 0 bases; nucleotides not matched to a gene: 12. CDR3 amino acids: CASSLYGRQGPASYEQYF. The CDR3, as DNA: TGCGCCAGCAGCTTGTACGGCCGACAGGGGCCGGCCTCCTACGAGCAGTACTTC.

This rearrangement joins TRBV14 to TRBJ2-7; D remains unclear. Trimming cost V 3 bases and J 7 bases, with 7 bases left between them. CDR1 is SGHDN, CDR2 FVKESK, per germline. CDR3 length: 11 amino acids. The CDR3 DNA reads TGTGCCAGCAGCCAGTCAAATGAGCAGTACTTC. This codes for CASSQSNEQYF.

This clone has only one observation. The V call is TRBV5-1, the J call TRBJ2-5; 8 nucleotides agree with TRBD2. Trimming at V came to 3 bases and at J to 4 bases, leaving 14 bases not matched to a gene. Germline assignment: CDR1 SGHRS and CDR2 YFSETQ. The CDR3 runs to 17 residues. Here the CDR3 reads CASSSTSTRLAGETQYF. DNA for the CDR3: TGCGCCAGCAGCTCGACCAGTACCCGGCTAGCGGGAGAGACCCAGTACTTC.

This clone appeared a single time. The rearrangement uses TRBV4-1 and TRBJ2-3; 8 bases map to TRBD2. This CDR3 has 19 residues. The ends lost 4 bases at V and 2 bases at J; junction bases unmatched: 17. Per germline, CDR1 MGHRA and CDR2 YSYEKL. CDR3 sequence: CASSLPQTGTRETTDTQYF. The CDR3 DNA follows: TGCGCCAGCAGCCTACCTCAAACCGGGACTAGAGAGACCACAGATACGCAGTATTTT.

The rearrangement links TRBV6-5 to TRBJ1-1; 11 nucleotides align to TRBD1. V was pared by 0 bases and J by 7 bases, with 1 base of the junction left unmatched. Germline lookup yields CDR1 MNHEY and CDR2 SVGAGI. The CDR3 consists of 14 residues. The CDR3 nucleotides are TGTGCCAGCAGTTACTCGGGGACAGGGGGTGAAGCTTTCTTT. Translated: CASSYSGTGGEAFF.

This rearrangement joins TRBV19 to TRBJ2-1; 9 bases are shared with TRBD2. Germline-derived CDR1 and CDR2 are LNHDA and SQIVND (reference sequence). The J segment lost 2 bases and the V segment lost 5 bases, leaving 10 bases of the junction unmatched. The CDR3 length is 17 residues. CDR3: CASSSKLSGGPYNEQFF. The CDR3 DNA reads as TGTGCCAGTAGTTCAAAACTTAGCGGGGGCCCCTACAATGAGCAGTTCTTC.

The genes are TRBV6-1 and TRBJ2-1; tentatively, D is TRBD1 (5 bases). CDR1 is MNHNS, CDR2 SASEGT, per germline. Trimming cost V 6 bases and J 7 bases, with 13 bases left between them. The CDR3 consists of 13 residues. The CDR3 loop is CASSGGAYNEQFF. The DNA of the CDR3 is TGTGCCAGCAGCGGTGGGGCTTATAATGAGCAGTTCTTC.

The chain links TRBV6-5 to TRBJ1-1; no reliable D call. Trimming left V 2 bases short and J 8 bases short, with 12 bases between. Germline assignment: CDR1 MNHEY and CDR2 SVGAGI. The CDR3 length is 13 residues. CDR3 protein: CASSYGSNREAFF. The CDR3 DNA is TGTGCCAGCAGTTACGGGAGCAATCGAGAAGCTTTCTTT.

This clone has a single count. The chain joins TRBV18 to TRBJ2-5; 9 positions match TRBD2. The trim removed 6 bases at V and 2 bases at J, leaving 7 bases unmatched. Germline loops: CDR1 KGHSH, CDR2 LQKENI. There are 15 residues in the CDR3. The CDR3 DNA reads TGTGCCAGCTCCAATAGACTAGCGGTTCAAGAGACCCAGTACTTC. Its protein product is CASSNRLAVQETQYF.

The J gene is TRBJ2-7, the V gene TRBV19; D not certain. With 7 bases removed from V and 0 bases from J, the gap between germline ends came to 13 bases. The CDR3 runs 14 residues. In germline, CDR1 is LNHDA, CDR2 SQIVND (reference sequence). For the CDR3, the DNA is TGTGCCAGTACCGCCCAGGTCGGCTCCTACGAGCAGTACTTC. As protein: CASTAQVGSYEQYF.

The chain links TRBV5-1 to TRBJ1-4; D may be TRBD1 (6 bases). The V end was cut by 5 bases, the J end by 0 bases, with 11 bases between. This CDR3 comprises 15 residues. Germline CDR1 and CDR2: SGHRS and YFSETQ. The CDR3 reads CASRSPGATNEKLFF. In DNA, the CDR3 is TGCGCCAGCAGATCCCCAGGGGCAACTAATGAAAAACTGTTTTTT. The complete variable domain, with remaining parts taken from reference TRBV5-1 and TRBJ1-4, reads KAGVTQTPRYLIKTRGQQVTLSCSPISGHRSVSWYQQTPGQGLQFLFEYFSETQRNKGNFPGRFSGRQFSNSRSEMNVSTLELGDSALYLCASRSPGATNEKLFFGSGTQLSVL.

This sequence joins TRBV4-2 and TRBJ2-5, with TRBD2 as a possible D gene (6 bases). The CDR3 contains 14 residues. Germline CDR1 LGHNA, CDR2 YNFKEQ. V was trimmed by 3 bases and J by 4 bases, leaving 12 bases between them. DNA for the CDR3: TGTGCCAGCAGCCACGACGGGGGTCCAGAGACCCAGTACTTC. This codes for CASSHDGGPETQYF.